The clone carrying this TCR beta chain showed up just a few times. Its target is unknown. Researchers prepared the TCRbeta library using unique molecular identifiers, the study reports. MiXCR, run by TCRdb on the PCR reads, gives a single entry per CDR3 protein. The table includes approximately 500,000 distinct CDR3 sequences, 27% detected once. This sample stems from a study of T-cell reconstitution after alpha-beta-depleted transplantation in children. Overall study results and limits: As was reported, about two months after transplant, alpha-beta T cells came from several hundred expanded graft clones. T cells produced anew were the main source of T-cell counts and diversity one year after transplant. It was surviving recipient T cells and thymic progenitors that gave some patients high TCRbeta diversity at day 60.

V lost 3 bases, J lost 5 bases, and 14 bases lay in between. Germline assignment: CDR1 SGDLS and CDR2 YYNGEE. The CDR3 is made up of 14 amino acids. The source of this sequence is a boy less than two years old with Wiskott-Aldrich syndrome, due to receive a stem cell transplant. The chain couples TRBV9 to TRBJ2-5; perhaps TRBD2 as D (5 bases). The sample in question was PBMCs, obtained before TCRalphabeta/CD19-depleted stem cell transplant. The CDR3 region is CASSATSVGETQYF. For the CDR3, the DNA is TGTGCCAGCAGCGCAACTAGTGTTGGCGAGACCCAGTACTTC. Full variable domain (missing parts from reference TRBV9 and TRBJ2-5): DSGVTQTPKHLITATGQRVTLRCSPRSGDLSVYWYQQSLDQGLQFLIQYYNGEERAKGNILERFSAQQFPDLHSELNLSSLELGDSALYFCASSATSVGETQYFGPGTRLLVL.